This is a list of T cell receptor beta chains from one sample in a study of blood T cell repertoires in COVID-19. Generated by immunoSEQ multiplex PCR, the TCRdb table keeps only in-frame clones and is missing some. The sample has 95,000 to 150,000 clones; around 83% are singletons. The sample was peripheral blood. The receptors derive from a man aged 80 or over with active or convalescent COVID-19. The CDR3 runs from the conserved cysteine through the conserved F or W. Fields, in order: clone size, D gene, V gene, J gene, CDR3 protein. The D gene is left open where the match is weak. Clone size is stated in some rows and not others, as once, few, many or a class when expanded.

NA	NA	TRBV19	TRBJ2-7	CASYLSEQYF
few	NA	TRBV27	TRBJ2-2	CASSLAGAGELFF
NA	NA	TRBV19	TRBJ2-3	CASSMGAVTTDTQYF
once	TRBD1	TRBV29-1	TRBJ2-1	CSVDPGQGPYNEQFF
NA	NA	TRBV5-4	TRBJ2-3	CASSLARAGASTDTQYF
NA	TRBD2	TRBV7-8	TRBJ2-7	CASSRVPSGLSSYEQYF
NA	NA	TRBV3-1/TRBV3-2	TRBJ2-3	CASSHGEGEDSTDTQYF
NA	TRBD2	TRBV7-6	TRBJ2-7	CASSLVGGGPSEQYF
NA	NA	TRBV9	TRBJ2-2	CASSPLSGELFF
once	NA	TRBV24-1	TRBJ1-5	CATGGSRNQPQHF
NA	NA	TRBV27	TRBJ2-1	CASSLSSQLVSYNEQFF
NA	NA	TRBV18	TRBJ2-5	CASSPGDQETQYF
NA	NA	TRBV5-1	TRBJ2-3	CASSWALGRQLSTDTQYF
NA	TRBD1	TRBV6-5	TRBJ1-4	CASSYSWARGAEKLFF
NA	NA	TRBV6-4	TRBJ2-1	CASSVKADYNEQFF
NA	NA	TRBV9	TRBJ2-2	CASSVQGYTGELFF
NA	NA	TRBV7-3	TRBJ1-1	CASSPTGVETEAFF
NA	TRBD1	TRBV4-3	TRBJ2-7	CASSQDGQGSYEQYF
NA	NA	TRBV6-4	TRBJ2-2	CASSDSGGTGELFF
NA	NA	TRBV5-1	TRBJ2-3	CASSLAGGLDTQYF
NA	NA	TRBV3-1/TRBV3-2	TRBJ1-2	CASSWDTTNYGYTF
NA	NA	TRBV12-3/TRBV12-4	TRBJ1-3	CASSLDSGNTIYF
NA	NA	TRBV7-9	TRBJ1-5	CASSSGGWPQHF
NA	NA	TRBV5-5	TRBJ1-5	CASSLDGGRGSNQPQHF
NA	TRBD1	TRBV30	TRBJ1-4	CALDPQQGAYKKLFF
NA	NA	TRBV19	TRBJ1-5	CASSTFNQPQHF
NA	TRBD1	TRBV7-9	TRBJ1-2	CASSQTGDGYTF
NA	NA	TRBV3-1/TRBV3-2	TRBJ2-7	CASSRDRYYEQYF
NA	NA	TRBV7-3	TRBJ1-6	CASSLTGLYNSPLHF
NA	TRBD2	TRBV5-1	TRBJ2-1	CASSTGTSGGEAEQFF
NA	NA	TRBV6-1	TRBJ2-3	CASSEFRSGGTDTQYF
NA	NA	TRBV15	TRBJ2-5	CATMRSGETQYF
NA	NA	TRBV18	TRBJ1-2	CASSPRQDGVDGYTF
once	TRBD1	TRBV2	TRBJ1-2	CASSEGRGHGGYTF
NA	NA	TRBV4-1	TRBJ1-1	CASSQAGVNTEAFF
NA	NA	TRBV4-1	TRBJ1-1	CASSQVLTVNTEAFF
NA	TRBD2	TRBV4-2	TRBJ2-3	CASSQNAFMGLGLAVSTDTQYF
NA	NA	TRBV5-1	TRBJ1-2	CASSPQQAIYGYTF
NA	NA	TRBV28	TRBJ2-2	CASNSDRKSTGELFF
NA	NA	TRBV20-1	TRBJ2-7	CSANTGYEQYF
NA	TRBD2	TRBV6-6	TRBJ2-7	CATGLAGGNEQYF
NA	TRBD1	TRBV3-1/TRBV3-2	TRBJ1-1	CASSQVLGQGLNTEAFF
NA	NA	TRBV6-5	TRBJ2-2	CASSYSPATLTGELFF
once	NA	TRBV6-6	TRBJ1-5	CASSLEGWQPQHF
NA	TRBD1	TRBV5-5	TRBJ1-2	CASSLSLNDRVVRYGYTF